This T cell receptor beta chain was found in a study of cytomegalovirus exposure and HLA in healthy donors. Regarding the study as a whole: Serostatus for CMV was the only available immune exposure information. According to a later analysis, most TCR beta chains associated with CMV appeared HLA-restricted.

PCR used 60 Vbeta primers and 13 Jbeta primers. Clones were sequenced by immunoSEQ multiplex PCR, and TCRdb holds only the in-frame ones, with some missing. The table records fewer than 100,000 clones, about 78% of them present only once. This CDR3 is 15 amino acids long. The junction had 8 bases not matched to a gene; V was cut back by 6 bases and J by 2 bases. In germline, CDR1 is MNHNS, CDR2 SASEGT. As to this clone: Its antigen is unidentified.

This sequence was found in a man aged 40-50 years in good health and CMV-seronegative. The sequenced sample was PBMCs. The chain recombines TRBV6-1 with TRBJ2-3; 7 bases match TRBD1. The CDR3 coding sequence is TGTGCCAGCAGCGGCAGACAGGGATACACAGATACGCAGTATTTT. Its protein product is CASSGRQGYTDTQYF.